The 5 T cell receptor beta chains below come from one sample, sequenced in a study of somatic mutations in cytotoxic T cells in rheumatoid arthritis (dated by TCRdb to about 2017). Preparation of the library involved the immunoSEQ multiplex PCR assay. TCRdb holds this immuneACCESS table with in-frame rearrangements only. Some clones are missing; in checked studies, unresolved V genes explain under half, and the rest has no known cause. The sample table contains roughly 5,000 clones; only one count was recorded for around 80% of them. The ten largest clones take up about 28% of the sample. The sequencing input was CD8+ T cells sorted from blood. Every receptor here comes from an adult with rheumatoid arthritis.

CDR3 residues: CASSGAGVGYEQFF. CDR3 bases: TGTGCCAGCAGCGGGGCGGGGGTAGGATATGAGCAGTTCTTC. This chain connects TRBV9 to TRBJ2-1, with 7 bases lining up with TRBD2. The germline CDR1 and CDR2 sequences are SGDLS and YYNGEE. V lost 3 bases and J lost 8; bases outside the gene matches: 8. CDR3 length equals 14 residues.

This clone was observed a handful of times. The chain couples TRBV27 to TRBJ1-1; D gene unclear. The germline V gene encodes CDR1 MNHEY and CDR2 SMNVEV (reference sequence). The CDR3 sequence is 13 residues long. Trimming took off 7 bases at V and 0 bases at J, with 9 bases between the two ends. CDR3 DNA: TGTGCCAGCAAACGGGGAATGAACACTGAAGCTTTCTTT. Its protein product is CASKRGMNTEAFF.

The chain carries TRBV5-4 and TRBJ1-6; D gene uncertain. The CDR3 is 14 residues long. Germline V gene data show CDR1 as SGHNT and CDR2 as YYREEE (reference sequence). Deletions cut 0 bases from V and 5 bases from J, with 6 bases between. The CDR3 spells CASSLGQDNSPLHF. The CDR3 DNA reads TGTGCCAGCAGCTTGGGTCAGGATAATTCACCCCTCCACTTT. The full variable domain, with the rest looked up from reference TRBV5-4 and TRBJ1-6, is ETGVTQSPTHLIKTRGQQVTLRCSSQSGHNTVSWYQQALGQGPQFIFQYYREEENGRGNFPPRFSGLQFPNYSSELNVNALELDDSALYLCASSLGQDNSPLHFGNGTRLTVT.

This clone was counted only a few times. The chain is built from TRBV2 and TRBJ2-7; 9 nucleotides line up with TRBD1. V trimming: 6 bases; J trimming: 0 bases; junction bases outside the gene matches: 6. This CDR3 spans 15 amino acids. The germline V gene encodes CDR1 SNHLY and CDR2 FYNNEI. This chain's CDR3 is CASRQDRGSSYEQYF. CDR3 DNA: TGTGCCAGCAGGCAAGACAGGGGGAGCTCCTACGAGCAGTACTTC.

CDR3: CASRSKDRGYEETQYF. CDR3 coding DNA: TGTGCAAGTCGCTCCAAGGACAGGGGGTATGAGGAGACCCAGTACTTC. The rearrangement links TRBV12-2 to TRBJ2-5; the table's D call TRBD1 went unverified against the DNA. TRBV12-2 is a recognized pseudogene. The length of the CDR3 is 16 residues.